A single sample is the source of the 4 T cell receptor beta chains below, sequenced in a study of STAT5B mutations in CD4+ large granular lymphocyte leukemia. Only in-frame clones appear in the TCRdb table, and some are missing; sequencing was by immunoSEQ multiplex PCR. The data contain around 23,000 clones, roughly three quarters of them singletons. The sample comprised CD4+ T cells from blood buffy coats. These receptors came from a human donor in good health.

The chain joins TRBV6-5 to TRBJ1-1; D unresolved. Germline V gene lookup returns CDR1 MNHEY and CDR2 SVGAGI. CDR3 length: 14 residues. Trimming left V 6 bases short and J 4 bases short, with 15 bases between. The CDR3, as DNA: TGTGCCAGCAGGCGGCTGGGGAGAGGCACTGAAGCTTTCTTT. Translation: CASRRLGRGTEAFF.

V usage is TRBV6-1 and J usage is TRBJ1-1, with no clear D. The CDR3 has 15 amino acids. V was cut by 5 bases and J by 3 bases, with 16 bases left in between. CDR1 is MNHNS, CDR2 SASEGT, per germline. DNA for the CDR3: TGTGCCAGCAGTCTCGAGGGCCTGGCGGACACTGAAGCTTTCTTT. Encoded protein: CASSLEGLADTEAFF.

The sample holds a few counts of this clone. The chain recombines TRBV20-1 with TRBJ1-2, with TRBD1 as a possible D gene (5 bases). This CDR3 has 11 residues. Looked up from germline, CDR1 is DFQATT and CDR2 is SNEGSKA (reference sequence). V lost 5 bases and J 6 bases, leaving 10 bases between the germline ends. Written as DNA, the CDR3 is TGCAGTGCTTTCGGGACTAATGGCTACACCTTC. Its protein is CSAFGTNGYTF.

The chain carries TRBV4-1 and TRBJ2-1; D may be TRBD1 or TRBD2 (5 bases each). The germline V gene encodes CDR1 MGHRA and CDR2 YSYEKL. This CDR3 has 16 residues. Between the trimmed V and J ends, which lost 4 bases and 4 bases, there was a span of 17 bases. CDR3 in amino acids: CASSLTTGTRYNEQFF. Here the CDR3 DNA reads TGCGCCAGCAGCCTTACTACCGGGACCAGATACAATGAGCAGTTCTTC.